The text below deals with one T cell receptor beta chain. Antigen unknown. The sample originates from a study of cytomegalovirus exposure and HLA in healthy donors. Separate from the approximately 700-subject first cohort was the approximately 120-subject validation cohort, to which the donors belonged. This table comes from immunoSEQ multiplex PCR, and its TCRdb copy is limited to in-frame clones, with some not included. The sample shows about 120,000 clones, around 87% of them seen only once. General study results and limits: Despite most TCR sequences being rare, some public TCRs occurred in many donors. The study labeled under 200 TCR beta chains cytomegalovirus-associated. It was reportedly the case that the classifier diagnosed cytomegalovirus status with high specificity and sensitivity.

The TCR originated in a woman aged 18-29 years in good health and CMV-seropositive. Sequenced material: PBMCs.

DNA of the CDR3: TGTGCCAGCAGTGCCACAGTGAACACTGAAGCTTTCTTT. Its protein is CASSATVNTEAFF. This chain links TRBV6-1 with TRBJ1-1, with no clear D. Germline V lookup: CDR1 MNHNS, CDR2 SASEGT. The CDR3 spans 13 residues. V was shortened by 4 bases and J by 0 bases, with 6 bases between the two germline ends.